The clone carrying this TCR beta chain has only one observation. Its antigen is unknown. Synthetic spike-ins, TCR analog templates, were added into each PCR. Only in-frame clones appear in the TCRdb table, and some are missing; sequencing was by immunoSEQ multiplex PCR. The sample contains 50,000 to 55,000 clones, roughly 80% of which appear only once. This sample was taken from a study of PD-L1 blockade in urothelial cancer. Study-wide background: At 6 weeks and at 3 weeks (second dose) after treatment start, blood was analyzed. The study, taken as a whole, reports: Tumor-associated TCR clones expanded more in blood at 3 weeks in patients with durable benefit. Better survival was predicted by below-median pretreatment blood TCR clonality.

There are 14 residues in the CDR3. This receptor was identified in a man between 65 and 79 years old with urothelial cancer. This specimen was PBMCs, taken around atezolizumab (anti-PD-L1) treatment. This chain uses TRBV12-2 with TRBJ1-6. TRBV12-2 is reported as a pseudogene. The CDR3 coding sequence is TGTGCAAGTCGCTCATTGACGGGGAATTCACCCCTCCACTTT. Its protein is CASRSLTGNSPLHF.